One sample yielded the 21 T cell receptor beta chains listed below, sequenced in a study of T cell changes during pregnancy in multiple sclerosis. Data came from immunoSEQ multiplex PCR; TCRdb stores just in-frame clones and leaves some out. The table lists 40,000 to 45,000 clones, about 91% of them singletons. Sample: CD4+ T cells from peripheral blood mononuclear cells, taken in the first trimester of pregnancy. The receptors stem from a female donor with multiple sclerosis, enrolled in a pregnancy study.

This clone was recorded once. J is TRBJ1-2 and V is TRBV5-4; TRBD1 matches 11 bases. J was trimmed by 4 bases and V by 4 bases; bases with no gene match: 9. Germline V gene lookup returns CDR1 SGHNT and CDR2 YYREEE (reference sequence). This CDR3 contains 16 residues. CDR3 sequence reads: CASSPGQGGISYGYTF. In nucleotides, the CDR3 is TGTGCCAGCAGCCCGGGACAGGGGGGGATCTCCTATGGCTACACCTTC.

The genes are TRBV5-1 and TRBJ2-1; TRBD2 matches 7 bases. Germline V gene lookup returns CDR1 SGHRS and CDR2 YFSETQ. The CDR3 runs 14 residues. V dropped 1 base and J dropped 5; count of bases not matched to a gene: 3. In DNA, the CDR3 is TGCGCCAGCAGCTTGACTAGCGACCACAATGAGCAGTTCTTC. This translates into CASSLTSDHNEQFF.

V gene TRBV4-2 combines with J gene TRBJ2-1, with 10 bases that match TRBD2. Germline V gene lookup returns CDR1 LGHNA and CDR2 YNFKEQ. After removal of 8 bases from V and 4 bases from J, the junction contained 8 bases not matched to a gene. CDR3 length: 15 amino acids. The CDR3 sequence: CASGPGLAQYNEQFF. As DNA, the CDR3 is TGTGCCAGCGGGCCGGGACTAGCGCAATACAATGAGCAGTTCTTC.

This clone was seen once. The chain joins TRBV19 to TRBJ2-6; 11 bases are shared with TRBD1. The V gene end was trimmed by 10 bases and the J gene end by 3 bases; junction bases not matched to a gene: 11. CDR1 and CDR2 (germline): LNHDA, SQIVND (reference sequence). CDR3 length equals 17 residues. As DNA, the CDR3 is TGTGCCACTACCCTCAGGACAGGGGGCGTTGGGGCCAACGTCCTGACTTTC. Translation: CATTLRTGGVGANVLTF.

This clone was seen only once. Germline and junction disagree at one end, which may indicate a read error. The V call is TRBV5-4, the J call TRBJ2-1, with 10 bases that match TRBD2. The germline V gene encodes CDR1 SGHNT and CDR2 YYREEE (reference sequence). CDR3 length: 16 residues. The CDR3 loop reads CASSPKIGLAGASTLF. In DNA, the CDR3 is TGTGCCAGCAGCCCTAAAATTGGCCTAGCGGGAGCGTCTACTCTCTTC.

This chain connects TRBV5-1 to TRBJ2-7; 7 bases fit TRBD1. V shed 0 bases and J 1 base; nucleotides not matched to a gene: 7. This CDR3 spans 16 amino acids. The germline CDR1 and CDR2 sequences are SGHRS and YFSETQ. The CDR3 DNA reads as TGCGCCAGCAGCTTGGTCTCCGGGACAGCATCCTACGAGCAGTACTTC. It encodes CASSLVSGTASYEQYF.

The J gene is TRBJ2-7, the V gene TRBV18; 8 positions agree with TRBD2. Trimming took 5 bases from V and 2 from J; bases not matched to a gene: 8. Looked up from germline, CDR1 is KGHSH and CDR2 is LQKENI. The CDR3 sequence is 15 residues long. The CDR3 DNA reads TGTGCCAGCTCAACCTACGGGAGGGCGACCTACGAGCAGTACTTC. It translates to CASSTYGRATYEQYF.

The V gene is TRBV27, the J gene TRBJ2-5; tentatively, D is TRBD2 (6 bases). Germline V CDR1 and CDR2: MNHEY, SMNVEV (reference sequence). The length of the CDR3 is 14 residues. The ends were cut back, 5 bases at V and 5 bases at J, with 15 bases in the middle. This chain's CDR3 is CASSPSTRWETQYF. CDR3 nucleotide sequence: TGTGCCAGCAGTCCATCGACTAGATGGGAGACCCAGTACTTC.

The rearrangement joins TRBV10-2 to TRBJ2-1; 8 bases agree with TRBD2. The CDR3 extends over 15 amino acids. The germline CDR1 and CDR2 sequences are WSHSY and SAAADI. The V gene end was trimmed by 4 bases and the J gene end by 7 bases; junction bases not matched to a gene: 9. CDR3 residues: CASSAISGLVNEQFF. The CDR3 DNA follows: TGCGCCAGCAGTGCAATCTCGGGACTAGTGAATGAGCAGTTCTTC.

This sequence joins TRBV5-1 and TRBJ1-1, with 9 bases matching TRBD1. The junction had 15 bases not matched to a gene; V was cut back by 3 bases and J by 6 bases. This CDR3 has 17 residues. Germline V gives CDR1 SGHRS, CDR2 YFSETQ. As DNA, the CDR3 is TGCGCCAGCAGCTCAGTCCCGGGACAGGGTCGGGGCTCTGAAGCTTTCTTT. Its protein product is CASSSVPGQGRGSEAFF.

The chain couples TRBV5-6 to TRBJ2-7, with 12 bases identical to TRBD2. Germline CDR1 reads SGHDT; CDR2 reads YYEEEE. The CDR3 runs to 15 residues. V dropped 4 bases and J dropped 4; count of bases not matched to a gene: 6. The CDR3 coding sequence is TGTGCCAGCAGCCGCGGACTAGCGGGACCATACGAGCAGTACTTC. As protein: CASSRGLAGPYEQYF.

The chain has TRBV14 and TRBJ1-2, with TRBD1 matching 7 bases. The CDR3 consists of 13 residues. The ends lost 1 base at V and 8 bases at J; junction bases unmatched: 4. Per germline, CDR1 SGHDN and CDR2 FVKESK. CDR3 sequence: CASSQGDSFGYTF. The CDR3 DNA follows: TGTGCCAGCAGCCAAGGGGACAGCTTCGGCTACACCTTC.

The rearrangement joins TRBV5-6 to TRBJ2-2; 7 bases are a match to TRBD2. The junction had 17 bases not matched to a gene; V was cut back by 4 bases and J by 5 bases. The CDR3 contains 18 residues. The germline gives CDR1 SGHDT, CDR2 YYEEEE. CDR3 protein: CASSLMVRTSAKTGELFF. In DNA form, the CDR3 reads TGTGCCAGCAGCCTTATGGTCCGAACTAGCGCCAAAACCGGGGAGCTGTTTTTT.

This chain uses TRBV5-5 with TRBJ1-2, with D possibly matching TRBD1 (6 bases). The germline gives CDR1 SGHKS, CDR2 YYEKEE (reference sequence). There are 13 residues in the CDR3. Trimming stripped 3 bases from V and 5 bases from J, with 11 bases between. The chain's CDR3 is CASSWDKHYGYTF. CDR3 coding DNA: TGTGCCAGCAGCTGGGACAAACATTATGGCTACACCTTC.

The V and J genes are TRBV6-5 and TRBJ1-1, with 9 bases fitting TRBD1. V lost 5 bases and J lost 0; bases outside the gene matches: 4. The CDR3 runs 15 residues. CDR1 MNHEY and CDR2 SVGAGI come from the germline V gene. DNA of the CDR3: TGTGCCAGCAGTAAGACAGGGGGTCTGAACACTGAAGCTTTCTTT. Translating it yields CASSKTGGLNTEAFF.

The chain joins TRBV30 to TRBJ2-2; possible D gene TRBD1, 5 bases. Trimming shortened V by 3 bases and J by 3 bases, and 8 bases separated the two germline ends. The CDR3 has 13 residues. Germline lookup yields CDR1 GTSNPN and CDR2 SVGIG (reference sequence). The CDR3 sequence is CAWRGPDTGELFF. In nucleotides, the CDR3 is TGTGCCTGGAGGGGGCCGGACACCGGGGAGCTGTTTTTT.

The chain joins TRBV28 to TRBJ2-1; TRBD1 agrees at 9 bases. Per the germline V gene, CDR1 is MDHEN and CDR2 is SYDVKM. V gave up 7 bases and J gave up 8 bases; unmatched junction bases: 6. The CDR3 length is 13 residues. The CDR3 spells CASTADRGDEQFF. For the CDR3, the DNA is TGTGCCAGCACCGCGGACAGGGGAGATGAGCAGTTCTTC.

The CDR3 DNA follows: TGCGCCAGCAGTGAGAGGACTAGCGGGATCTACGAGCAGTACTTC. It encodes CASSERTSGIYEQYF. The chain combines TRBV10-1 with TRBJ2-7; 12 nucleotides align to TRBD2. Looked up from germline, CDR1 is WNHNN and CDR2 is SYGVQD (reference sequence). This CDR3 comprises 15 residues. Losses at the gene ends were 2 bases for V and 3 bases for J; bases not matched to a gene: 2.

The rearrangement joins TRBV5-6 to TRBJ2-7, with 7 positions matching TRBD2. Losses at the gene ends were 0 bases for V and 2 bases for J; bases not matched to a gene: 5. Germline-derived CDR1 and CDR2 are SGHDT and YYEEEE. The CDR3 loop spans 15 amino acids. The CDR3 region is CASSLGTRYPYEQYF. The CDR3 DNA reads TGTGCCAGCAGCTTGGGGACTAGATACCCCTACGAGCAGTACTTC. The full variable domain, rest sourced from reference TRBV5-6 and TRBJ2-7, is DAGVTQSPTHLIKTRGQQVTLRCSPKSGHDTVSWYQQALGQGPQFIFQYYEEEERQRGNFPDRFSGHQFPNYSSELNVNALLLGDSALYLCASSLGTRYPYEQYFGPGTRLTVT.

This clone has a single count. The rearrangement joins TRBV11-2 to TRBJ1-1; 7 bases are a match to TRBD1. With V trimmed by 3 bases and J by 3 bases, 4 bases remained unmatched. The germline V gene has CDR1 SGHAT and CDR2 FQNNGV. The CDR3 totals 14 residues. CDR3 loop: CASSFSQGDTEAFF. CDR3 DNA: TGTGCCAGCAGCTTCTCCCAGGGGGACACTGAAGCTTTCTTT.

The V and J genes are TRBV7-2 and TRBJ2-7; tentatively, D is TRBD2 (6 bases). This CDR3 comprises 15 residues. Germline loops: CDR1 SGHTA, CDR2 FQGNSA. V shed 1 base and J shed 0 bases, with 10 bases lying between them. The CDR3 loop reads CASSLVVGSSYEQYF. The CDR3, as DNA: TGTGCCAGCAGCTTAGTTGTCGGGAGCTCCTACGAGCAGTACTTC.